The clone carrying this TCR beta chain was seen a few times. What it binds is unknown. The sample originates from a study of T cell responses to AZD1222 COVID-19 vaccine. Study as a whole: Second-dose timings of about 4 or about 12 weeks were pooled. Study outcomes and limitations: Unmutated variant regions reportedly attract nearly half of all spike-specific TCRs.

CDR1 is SGDLS, CDR2 YYNGEE, per germline. CDR3 size: 15 residues. Trimming stripped 3 bases from V and 2 bases from J, with 13 bases between. Generated by immunoSEQ multiplex PCR, the TCRdb table keeps only in-frame clones and is missing some. The profile covers 150,000 or so clones, with 80% to 95% appearing a single time and about 2.3% taken by the ten largest. The TCR comes from an adult in good health. J is TRBJ2-3 and V is TRBV9; the D gene is possibly TRBD2 (6 bases). The starting material was peripheral blood, obtained on day 0 of AZD1222 vaccination. CDR3 coding DNA: TGTGCCAGCAGCGCTACTAGCTTAATCACAGATACGCAGTATTTT. Its translation is CASSATSLITDTQYF.